This TCR beta chain was profiled in a study of blood T cell repertoires in COVID-19. Profiling relied on immunoSEQ multiplex PCR, and the TCRdb table lists in-frame clones only, not all of them. The data hold approximately 250,000 clones, with 75% to 90% observed a single time. CDR3 length: 11 residues. The V end lost 5 bases, the J end lost 3 bases, and 5 bases lay between the germline ends. Germline CDR1 reads SGHRS; CDR2 reads YFSETQ. Sequencing was done on a sample of PBMCs or T cells enriched from blood (not recorded which). The V call is TRBV5-1, the J call TRBJ1-1; D unresolved. The receptor comes from a woman aged 40 to 49 who had been exposed to COVID-19. The CDR3 here is CASRRDTEAFF. The CDR3 region has the DNA TGCGCCAGCAGGAGGGACACTGAAGCTTTCTTT.